This T cell receptor (beta chain) was sequenced during a study of T-cell memory formation after mild COVID-19 (dated by TCRdb to about 2021). For the wider study: TCR sequence clusters from the two donors were largely donor specific. The cohort comprised two young, previously healthy adult volunteers, one female and one male. T-cell clones expanding and contracting after mild COVID-19 in two donors were tracked by longitudinal TCRalpha and TCRbeta repertoire sequencing. General findings and caveats noted by the study authors: Only two mild cases were covered by the study, and larger cohorts that include severe cases with pre-infection samples were considered necessary. SARS-CoV-2 specificity was not confirmed for the second-wave clones peaking on day 37. Some responding clones were detected in pre-infection memory, which suggested that pre-existing cross-reactive memory T cells had joined the SARS-CoV-2 response. Balanced CD4/CD8 phenotypes were observed for clones contracting from day 15 to 85, whereas a bias towards CD4+ was observed for a second wave of clones expanding from day 15 to 37. Contracting CD4+ clones were located mainly in the CM and EM memory subsets, whereas CD8+ clones were found to be enriched in EMRA.

Ficoll-Paque density gradient centrifugation was used to isolate PBMCs. Remarks on this clonotype: Its antigen has not been determined. The sample holds no much larger clone one base away, and base qualities are not on file.

Sequencing took place on an Illumina NovaSeq 6000. cDNA libraries for TCRalpha and TCRbeta were prepared by 5'RACE using constant-segment primers, with sample barcodes and unique molecular identifiers added. Trizol reagent was used to extract RNA from every sample. Amplification of the libraries took two PCR steps, and the second step added a second sample barcode plus Illumina TruSeq adapters. Libraries were sequenced on an Illumina NovaSeq with 2 x 150 bp paired-end reads. In the paper's pipeline: Reads were demultiplexed and collapsed into UMI-guided consensus sequences with migec v1.2.7. Using mixcr v2.1.11, the UMI consensuses were aligned to TRA and TRB V and J templates and assembled into clonotypes. Clonotypes were classified as expanded or contracted when called significant by both edgeR and NoisET, with noise models trained on biological replicates. For edgeR calls, the thresholds were a false discovery rate-adjusted p below 0.01 and a log2 fold-change of 1. As an exploratory analysis of dynamics, max-normalized trajectories of the 1000 most abundant clonotypes were examined by PCA with hierarchical clustering. Separately sequenced CD4+ and CD8+ repertoires were used to assign a CD4 or CD8 phenotype to each responding clone. Using fastp trimming at Q25 and MiXCR clonotype assembly, TCRdb reanalyzed the public sequencing data and kept in-frame beta chains. Duplicate CDR3 protein sequences are folded into a single record with the most common DNA and genes. These V and J calls rely on TCRdb rather than the paper's analysis. The sample records roughly 310,000 distinct CDR3 sequences, approximately 15% of which are singletons. The ten largest clones capture roughly 22% of the sample.

The germline V gene gives CDR1 as MGHDK and CDR2 as SYGVNS. Including cysteine and phenylalanine, the CDR3 has 16 amino acids. Left in the record is the CDR3 DNA by itself, 48 bases read in frame from the first base. The trim is 2 bases for V and 6 bases for J, with a gap of 17 bases between the germline ends. The chain is made from TRBV25-1 and TRBJ1-5; possibly the D gene is TRBD1, per 6 matching bases. This sequence originates from a young man who had mild COVID-19 (a few samples of this study predate the infection). The sample titles of this study are shuffled in the database, so cell type and time point are left out; the donor was told from shared clones. The specimen was PBMCs or a T cell subset sorted from them (not recorded which). In nucleotide form, the sequence is TGTGCCAGCAGTGAAATGGACAGCGAGACGGGTCAGCCCCAGCATTTT. Translated, it reads CASSEMDSETGQPQHF.